The clone carrying this T cell receptor beta chain was recorded only once. This sample is drawn from a study of blood T cell repertoires in COVID-19. Study-level background: Some COVID-19 samples were acute and others convalescent; all came from the United States, Italy and Spain. PBMCs, B-cell-depleted T cells, or T cells were the source of the cDNA or gDNA that made up the material.

In the original processing: It was from reference gene primer amplification that nucleated cell counts were estimated. The repertoire was sequenced with immunoSEQ multiplex PCR; TCRdb's copy has only in-frame clones and lacks some. That table is the source of V, J and clone size, and D and trimming were worked out from the DNA. Here the sample spans 190,000 or so clones, about 90% being singletons. The CDR3 extends over 13 amino acids. The germline gives CDR1 SGHTA, CDR2 FQGNSA. Losses at the gene ends were 7 bases for V and 3 bases for J; bases not matched to a gene: 6. The chain has TRBV7-2 and TRBJ2-7, with 7 bases fitting TRBD2. This receptor was taken from a woman aged 70-85 years with acute or convalescent COVID-19. Sequenced: peripheral blood. The CDR3 reads CASNRGGNYEQYF. For the CDR3, the DNA is TGTGCCAGCAATAGGGGAGGGAACTACGAGCAGTACTTC.